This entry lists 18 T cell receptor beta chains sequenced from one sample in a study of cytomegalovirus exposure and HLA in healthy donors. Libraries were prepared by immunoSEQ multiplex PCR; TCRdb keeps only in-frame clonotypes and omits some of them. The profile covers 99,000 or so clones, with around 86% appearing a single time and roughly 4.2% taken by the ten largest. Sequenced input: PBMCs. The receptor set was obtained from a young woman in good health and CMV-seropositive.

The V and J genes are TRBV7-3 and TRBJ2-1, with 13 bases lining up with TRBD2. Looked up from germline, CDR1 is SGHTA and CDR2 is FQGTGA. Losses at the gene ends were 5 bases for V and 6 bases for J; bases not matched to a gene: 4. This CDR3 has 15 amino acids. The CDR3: CASSALAGGPNEQFF. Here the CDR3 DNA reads TGTGCCAGCAGCGCACTAGCGGGAGGGCCCAATGAGCAGTTCTTC.

The CDR3 sequence is CASSKQTGGDYGYTF. CDR3 sequence (DNA): TGTGCCAGCAGCAAACAGACAGGGGGCGACTATGGCTACACCTTC. The chain has TRBV7-8 and TRBJ1-2, with TRBD1 matching 10 bases. Germline CDR1 SGHVS, CDR2 FQNEAQ. The CDR3 has 15 residues. The J segment lost 3 bases and the V segment lost 5 bases, leaving 6 bases of the junction unmatched. Variable domain in full (rest from reference TRBV7-8 and TRBJ1-2): GAGVSQSPRYKVAKRGQDVALRCDPISGHVSLFWYQQALGQGPEFLTYFQNEAQLDKSGLPSDRFFAERPEGSVSTLKIQRTQQEDSAVYLCASSKQTGGDYGYTFGSGTRLTVV.

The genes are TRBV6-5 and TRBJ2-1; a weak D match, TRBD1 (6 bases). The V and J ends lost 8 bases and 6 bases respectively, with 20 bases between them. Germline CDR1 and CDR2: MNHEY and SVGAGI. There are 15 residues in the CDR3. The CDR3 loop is CASSKGVRVGNEQFF. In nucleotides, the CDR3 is TGTGCCAGCTCGAAGGGGGTCAGGGTTGGCAATGAGCAGTTCTTC.

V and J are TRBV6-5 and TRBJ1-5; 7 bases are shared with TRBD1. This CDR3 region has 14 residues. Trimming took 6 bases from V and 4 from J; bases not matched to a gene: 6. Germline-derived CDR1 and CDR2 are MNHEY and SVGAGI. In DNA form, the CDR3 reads TGTGCCAGCAGGATAGACAGGGATAATCAGCCCCAGCATTTT. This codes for CASRIDRDNQPQHF.

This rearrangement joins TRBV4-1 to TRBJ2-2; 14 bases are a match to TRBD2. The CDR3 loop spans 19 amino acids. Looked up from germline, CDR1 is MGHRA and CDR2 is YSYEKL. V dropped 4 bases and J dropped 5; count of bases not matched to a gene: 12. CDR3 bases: TGCGCCAGCAGCCCGTCTAACCCCCGACTAGCGGGAGGGACCGGGGAGCTGTTTTTT. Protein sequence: CASSPSNPRLAGGTGELFF.

CDR3 coding DNA: TGTGCCAGCAGCTTGGGGAAAGCGCAGCCCCAGCATTTT. As protein: CASSLGKAQPQHF. This chain joins TRBV5-5 and TRBJ1-5; D is unclear. The CDR3 extends over 13 amino acids. V shed 0 bases and J shed 7 bases, with 8 bases lying between them. The germline V gene has CDR1 SGHKS and CDR2 YYEKEE (reference sequence).

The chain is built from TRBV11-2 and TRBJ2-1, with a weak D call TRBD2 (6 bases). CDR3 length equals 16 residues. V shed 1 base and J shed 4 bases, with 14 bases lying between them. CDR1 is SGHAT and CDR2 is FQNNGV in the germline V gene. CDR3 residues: CASSLGSGRLYNEQFF. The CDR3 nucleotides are TGTGCCAGCAGCTTAGGGAGCGGGCGGCTTTACAATGAGCAGTTCTTC. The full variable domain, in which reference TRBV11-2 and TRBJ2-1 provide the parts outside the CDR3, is EAGVAQSPRYKIIEKRQSVAFWCNPISGHATLYWYQQILGQGPKLLIQFQNNGVVDDSQLPKDRFSAERLKGVDSTLKIQPAKLEDSAVYLCASSLGSGRLYNEQFFGPGTRLTVL.

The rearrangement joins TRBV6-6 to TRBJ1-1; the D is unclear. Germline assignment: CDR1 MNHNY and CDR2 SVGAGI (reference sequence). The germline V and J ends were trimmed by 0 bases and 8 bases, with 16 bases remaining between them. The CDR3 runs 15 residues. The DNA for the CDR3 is TGTGCCAGCAGTTACTCGGCCCGGGAGGAAAGGGAAGCTTTCTTT. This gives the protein CASSYSAREEREAFF.

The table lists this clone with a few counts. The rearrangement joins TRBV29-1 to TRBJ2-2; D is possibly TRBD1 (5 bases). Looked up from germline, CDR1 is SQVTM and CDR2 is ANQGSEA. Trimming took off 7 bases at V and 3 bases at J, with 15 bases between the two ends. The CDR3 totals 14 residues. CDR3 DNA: TGCAGCGGGAGAATCCAAGGGGACACCGGGGAGCTGTTTTTT. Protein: CSGRIQGDTGELFF.

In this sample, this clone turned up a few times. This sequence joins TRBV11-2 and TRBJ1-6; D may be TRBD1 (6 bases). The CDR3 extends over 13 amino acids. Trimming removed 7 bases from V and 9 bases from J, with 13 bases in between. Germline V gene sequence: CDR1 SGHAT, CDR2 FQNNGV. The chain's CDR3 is CASTRQAPSPLHF. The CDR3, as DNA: TGTGCCAGCACTAGACAGGCTCCTTCACCCCTCCACTTT. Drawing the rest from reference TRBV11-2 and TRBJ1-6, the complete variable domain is EAGVAQSPRYKIIEKRQSVAFWCNPISGHATLYWYQQILGQGPKLLIQFQNNGVVDDSQLPKDRFSAERLKGVDSTLKIQPAKLEDSAVYLCASTRQAPSPLHFGNGTRLTVT.

DNA of the CDR3: TGTGCCAGCAGTGAAGGACAGCAGCCCCAGCATTTT. Translation gives CASSEGQQPQHF. V usage is TRBV6-1 and J usage is TRBJ1-5; maybe TRBD1 (5 bases). Trimming left V 1 base short and J 7 bases short, with 5 bases between. Germline CDR1 and CDR2: MNHNS and SASEGT. The CDR3 sequence is 12 residues long.

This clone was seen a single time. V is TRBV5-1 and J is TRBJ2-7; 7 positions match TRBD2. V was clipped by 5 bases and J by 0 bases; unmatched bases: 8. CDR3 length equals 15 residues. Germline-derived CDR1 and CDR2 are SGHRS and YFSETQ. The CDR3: CASRPSGTTSYEQYF. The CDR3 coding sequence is TGCGCCAGCAGACCGTCCGGGACTACCTCCTACGAGCAGTACTTC.

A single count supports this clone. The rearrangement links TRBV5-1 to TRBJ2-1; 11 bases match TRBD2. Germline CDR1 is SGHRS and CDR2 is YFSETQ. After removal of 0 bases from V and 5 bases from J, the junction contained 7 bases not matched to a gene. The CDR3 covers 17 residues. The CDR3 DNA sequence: TGCGCCAGCAGCTTGGCCGGGGCTAGCGGGAGGCACAATGAGCAGTTCTTC. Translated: CASSLAGASGRHNEQFF.

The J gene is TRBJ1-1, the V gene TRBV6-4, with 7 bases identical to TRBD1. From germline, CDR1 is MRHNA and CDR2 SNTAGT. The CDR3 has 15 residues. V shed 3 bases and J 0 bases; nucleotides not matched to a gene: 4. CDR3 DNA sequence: TGTGCCAGCAGTGAAACAGGGGCTTTGAACACTGAAGCTTTCTTT. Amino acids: CASSETGALNTEAFF.

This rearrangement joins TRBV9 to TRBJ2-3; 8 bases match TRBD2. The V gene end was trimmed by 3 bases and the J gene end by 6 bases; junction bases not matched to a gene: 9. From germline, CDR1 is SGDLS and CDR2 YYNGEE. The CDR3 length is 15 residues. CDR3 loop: CASSGHTGGLDTQYF. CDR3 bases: TGTGCCAGCAGCGGCCATACGGGAGGGCTCGATACGCAGTATTTT.

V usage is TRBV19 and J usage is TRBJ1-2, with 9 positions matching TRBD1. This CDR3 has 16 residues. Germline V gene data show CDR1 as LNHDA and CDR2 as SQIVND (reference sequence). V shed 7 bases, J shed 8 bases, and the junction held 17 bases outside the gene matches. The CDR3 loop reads CASTLLASGQGAGYTF. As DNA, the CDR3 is TGTGCCAGTACTCTCCTCGCGTCGGGACAGGGAGCAGGCTACACCTTC.

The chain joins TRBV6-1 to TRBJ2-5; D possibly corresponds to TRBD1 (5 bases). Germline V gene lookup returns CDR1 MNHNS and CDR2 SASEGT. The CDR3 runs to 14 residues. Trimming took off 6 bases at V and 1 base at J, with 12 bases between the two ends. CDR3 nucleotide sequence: TGTGCCAGCAGCAAAATAGGGGCCCAAGAGACCCAGTACTTC. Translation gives CASSKIGAQETQYF.

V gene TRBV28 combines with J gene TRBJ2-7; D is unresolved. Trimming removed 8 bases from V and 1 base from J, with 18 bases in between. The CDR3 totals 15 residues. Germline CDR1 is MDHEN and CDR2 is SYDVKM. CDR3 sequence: CASDSLDKQSYEQYF. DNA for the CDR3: TGTGCCAGCGACTCCCTAGATAAGCAATCCTACGAGCAGTACTTC.